This T cell receptor beta chain was recorded in a study of OX40 agonist ivuxolimab in advanced cancers. On the study more broadly: Therapy given before enrollment (anti-PD-1, anti-PD-L1 or anti-CTLA-4) was allowed, and roughly 42% had some.

Study outcomes and limitations: Circulating CD4+ and CD8+ T cells showed clonal expansion by week 6 at 0.1 to 3.0 mg/kg. Clonal expansion among partial responders at 0.1-3.0 mg/kg ranked near the lowest.

This table comes from immunoSEQ multiplex PCR, and its TCRdb copy is limited to in-frame clones, with some not included. The table includes more than 80,000 clones, around 90% detected once. Exclusion applied to patients with autoimmune disease history or systemic immunosuppression. A note on this clone: Its antigen is undetermined.

In germline, CDR1 is MDHEN, CDR2 SYDVKM. The CDR3 length is 16 residues. V gave up 5 bases and J gave up 5 bases, with 18 bases separating them. Sequenced here: CD4+ or CD8+ T cells sorted from blood, sampled in a trial of the OX40 agonist ivuxolimab. The source is an adult with an advanced solid tumor such as melanoma, head and neck, liver or kidney cancer. The genes are TRBV28 and TRBJ1-4; maybe TRBD1 (5 bases). CDR3 loop: CASSGARDGRNEKLFF. CDR3 coding DNA: TGTGCCAGCAGTGGGGCCAGGGATGGGAGAAATGAAAAACTGTTTTTT. Full variable domain (outside the CDR3, taken from reference TRBV28 and TRBJ1-4): DVKVTQSSRYLVKRTGEKVFLECVQDMDHENMFWYRQDPGLGLRLIYFSYDVKMKEKGDIPEGYSVSREKKERFSLILESASTNQTSMYLCASSGARDGRNEKLFFGSGTQLSVL.